The T cell receptor beta chain under discussion was sequenced for a study of cytomegalovirus exposure and HLA in healthy donors. Study information: Of the donors genotyped, 398 in all, over 80% fell in the Caucasian-associated ancestry cluster. General observations from the study: Some TCR beta chains (roughly 150 of them) were listed as cytomegalovirus-associated. Prior analysis indicated that the majority of TCR beta V segments exhibited productivity approximately 87% or approximately 30% of the time.

Germline CDR1 and CDR2: MGHRA and YSYEKL. The CDR3 spans 14 residues. With 3 bases clipped from V and 5 bases from J, the junction kept 6 bases outside the gene matches. The PCR made use of 60 Vbeta and 13 Jbeta primers. Profiled with immunoSEQ multiplex PCR; TCRdb holds only in-frame clones, not every one. The repertoire holds some 190,000 clones, with 80% to 90% as singletons. Concerning this clone: Antigen specificity is unknown.

Each donor's status was that of a healthy bone marrow donor. This TCR was sampled from a woman in her twenties or thirties in good health and CMV-seronegative. Sequenced input: PBMCs. This sequence joins TRBV4-1 and TRBJ2-5; TRBD1 agrees at 7 bases. The CDR3 reads CASSHLGGRETQYF. The CDR3 nucleotides are TGCGCCAGCAGCCATTTAGGGGGCCGGGAGACCCAGTACTTC.